This TCR beta chain derives from a study of CD8 T cells in ankylosing spondylitis. This CDR3 is 13 amino acids long. Germline CDR1 SQVTM, CDR2 ANQGSEA. Trimming stripped 8 bases from V and 3 bases from J, with 16 bases between. By quantitative 5'-RACE with molecular barcodes, the TCR beta libraries were made. TCRdb called the 5' RACE reads again in MiXCR, with one record for every CDR3 protein. The table shows about 130,000 distinct CDR3 sequences, with about 7% occurring only once. Sample: blood, either unsorted or a sorted T cell fraction (not recorded which). The receptor was isolated from a male donor with ankylosing spondylitis or in good health (not recorded which). The V call is TRBV29-1, the J call TRBJ2-5; D is possibly TRBD1 (6 bases). CDR3 in amino acids: CSTNGQTEETQYF. For the CDR3, the DNA is TGCAGCACCAACGGACAGACCGAAGAGACCCAGTACTTC.